The clone carrying this TCR beta chain was observed a few times. The V end lost 3 bases, the J end lost 6 bases, and 12 bases lay between the germline ends. Germline CDR1 WSHSY, CDR2 SAAADI. The length of the CDR3 is 13 residues. These data belong to a study of blood T cell repertoires in COVID-19. Looking at the study overall: Acute and convalescent COVID-19 samples came from the United States, Italy and Spain. PBMCs, B-cell-depleted T cells, or T cells provided the cDNA or gDNA that made up the material.

Per the original data handling: How many nucleated cells were present was estimated from reference gene primer amplification. The assay was immunoSEQ multiplex PCR, and TCRdb's table has in-frame clones only and misses some. From that table come the V and J calls and clone size; the DNA was used to work out D and trimming. The repertoire holds roughly 150,000 clones, with around 83% as singletons. The chain couples TRBV10-2 to TRBJ2-7; D gene ambiguous. The sequenced sample was peripheral blood. This clonotype originated in a man between 65 and 85 years old who had recovered from COVID-19. CDR3 loop: CASSEEGAREQYF. Here the CDR3 DNA reads TGCGCCAGCAGTGAAGAAGGAGCGCGCGAGCAGTACTTC.